One and the same sample provided the 10 T cell receptor beta chains below, sequenced in a study of breast tumors, draining lymph nodes, adjacent tissues. Breast cancer patients provided tissue from their axillary draining lymph nodes. MiXCR was run by TCRdb on the multiplex PCR reads, yielding one entry per CDR3 protein. Among about 140,000 distinct CDR3 sequences listed, around a third were seen once. The sample was axillary lymph node tissue. The receptors derive from a female donor with breast cancer. Some clones in this sample may be carry-over from other donors' samples.

This clonotype was counted many times. This sequence joins TRBV20-1 and TRBJ1-2; no reliable D call. Deletions cut 0 bases from V and 8 bases from J, with 10 bases between. The CDR3 is 12 residues long. Germline V gives CDR1 DFQATT, CDR2 SNEGSKA (reference sequence). The CDR3 sequence is CSARDHNGGYTF. The CDR3 DNA reads as TGCAGTGCTAGAGATCATAACGGAGGCTACACCTTC.

The chain is built from TRBV2 and TRBJ2-7; D may correspond to TRBD1 or TRBD2 (5 bases each). CDR3 length equals 18 residues. Between the trimmed V and J ends, which lost 8 bases and 6 bases, there was a span of 32 bases. Germline loops: CDR1 SNHLY, CDR2 FYNNEI. The CDR3 loop is CASSDWGISGANLREQYF. Written as DNA, the CDR3 is TGTGCCAGCTCTGATTGGGGGATCTCTGGGGCCAACCTCCGCGAGCAGTACTTC.

Concerning this clonotype itself: Lacking the conserved final phenylalanine or tryptophan, this CDR3 likely reflects a read error. The chain couples TRBV19 to TRBJ2-5; D could derive from TRBD1 or TRBD2 (6 bases each). V was shortened by 11 bases and J by 9 bases, with 31 bases between the two germline ends. The CDR3 extends over 16 amino acids. CDR1 LNHDA and CDR2 SQIVND come from the germline V gene (reference sequence). The CDR3 spells CALRGGTPNLRKAQYS. The CDR3 nucleotides are TGTGCCCTTAGAGGGGGGACACCAAACCTTCGGAAGGCCCAGTACTCC.

This clonotype appeared a few times. The chain uses TRBV27 and TRBJ2-5, with TRBD2 as a possible D gene (6 bases). The CDR3 spans 14 residues. CDR1 is MNHEY and CDR2 is SMNVEV in the germline V gene (reference sequence). V lost 3 bases, J lost 2 bases, and 10 bases lay in between. The CDR3 sequence: CASSLGGEQETQYF. DNA for the CDR3: TGTGCCAGCAGTTTGGGGGGAGAGCAAGAGACCCAGTACTTC.

This clonotype was observed at least ten times. This sequence joins TRBV7-9 and TRBJ1-2; a possible D gene is TRBD1 (5 bases). V was clipped by 5 bases and J by 0 bases, with 13 bases between them. Looked up from germline, CDR1 is SEHNR and CDR2 is FQNEAQ (reference sequence). The CDR3 totals 15 residues. The CDR3 DNA follows: TGTGCCAGCAGCCCAGACACAGGTACTAACTATGGCTACACCTTC. Translating gives CASSPDTGTNYGYTF.

In this sample, this clonotype turned up many times. The V call is TRBV13, the J call TRBJ2-7, with D maybe TRBD1 (5 bases). From germline, CDR1 is PRHDT and CDR2 FYEKMQ (reference sequence). CDR3 length equals 18 residues. Trimming stripped 4 bases from V and 6 bases from J, with 28 bases between. CDR3 in amino acids: CASSSPGVAGQSSGEQYF. CDR3 coding DNA: TGTGCCAGCAGCTCCCCCGGCGTAGCTGGACAATCGTCGGGCGAGCAGTACTTC.

There are many counts of this clonotype. Just one base apart from a much larger clone, this may be a read error. The chain recombines TRBV20-1 with TRBJ2-1; maybe TRBD1 (7 bases). Trimming cost V 2 bases and J 9 bases, with 17 bases left between them. This CDR3 region has 14 residues. Germline V CDR1 and CDR2: DFQATT, SNEGSKA (reference sequence). The CDR3 sequence is CSARSEGARVEQFF. CDR3 in DNA: TGCAGTGCTAGATCGGAGGGGGCCCGAGTTGAGCAGTTCTTC.

The chain is built from TRBV2 and TRBJ2-2; 13 bases map to TRBD2. The V segment lost 4 bases and the J segment 6 bases; nucleotides outside the gene matches: 2. This CDR3 is 15 amino acids long. From germline, CDR1 is SNHLY and CDR2 FYNNEI. CDR3 bases: TGTGCCAGCAGTGGACTAGCGGGGGGCGCCGGGGAGCTGTTTTTT. This codes for CASSGLAGGAGELFF.

In its sample, this clonotype was seen many times. CDR3 sequence (DNA): TGTGCCAGCAGCTGGACAGGGTTAACTGGAAACACCATATATTTT. This gives the protein CASSWTGLTGNTIYF. This chain uses TRBV7-2 with TRBJ1-3; the match to TRBD1 covers 8 bases. After removal of 4 bases from V and 2 bases from J, the junction contained 4 bases not matched to a gene. This CDR3 has 15 residues. Germline V lookup: CDR1 SGHTA, CDR2 FQGNSA.

Comments on this clonotype: A much larger clone differs by one base, so this may be a read error. V usage is TRBV6-6 and J usage is TRBJ2-3; no reliable D call. From germline, CDR1 is MNHNY and CDR2 SVGAGI (reference sequence). The CDR3 spans 13 residues. CDR3 bases: TGTGCCAGCAGTTACAAGAGAGCAGATGCGCAGTATTTT. It encodes CASSYKRADAQYF.